The entry that follows covers one TCR beta chain sequence. Its specificity is not known. Germline CDR1 SGHDN, CDR2 FVKESK. The CDR3 runs 13 residues. V lost 8 bases, J lost 0 bases, and 10 bases lay in between. The data belong to a study of cytomegalovirus exposure and HLA in healthy donors. General study points: It was likely that a cluster of highly shared sequence variants was a sequencing artifact. Generally TCR sequences proved uncommon, though certain public TCRs appeared in numerous donors. Follow-up analysis found HLA locus-dependent TCR association rates, highest for DRB1 and lowest for HLA-C.

The PCR was carried out with 60 Vbeta primers and 13 Jbeta primers. The assay was immunoSEQ multiplex PCR, and TCRdb's table has in-frame clones only and misses some. The repertoire holds about 77,000 clones, with about three quarters as singletons. The chain employs TRBV14 and TRBJ1-2; no reliable D call. Sequencing was carried out using PBMCs. This receptor was obtained from a man aged 40-49 years in good health and CMV-seronegative. CDR3 bases: TGTGCCAGCGCGGGTATTTCTAACTATGGCTACACCTTC. Its translation: CASAGISNYGYTF.